This T cell receptor beta chain was sequenced in a study of control samples from healthy donors and cancer patients. TCRdb's copy holds only in-frame clones and misses some; the assay was immunoSEQ multiplex PCR. The table records some 170,000 clones, 96% of them present only once. Germline lookup yields CDR1 DFQATT and CDR2 SNEGSKA (reference sequence). Trimming took 3 bases from V and 4 from J, leaving 6 bases between them. This CDR3 comprises 12 residues. V is TRBV20-1 and J is TRBJ2-2; D gene uncertain. The receptor was isolated from a woman in her twenties or thirties in good health. Sequenced: blood. CDR3 bases: TGCAGTGCTAGTTGGATCACCGGGGAGCTGTTTTTT. Residues: CSASWITGELFF.